The 27 T cell receptor beta chains presented below share a single source sample, sequenced in a study of blood T cell repertoires in COVID-19. TCRdb's copy holds only in-frame clones and misses some; the assay was immunoSEQ multiplex PCR. The repertoire holds fewer than 250,000 clones, with approximately 86% as singletons. The sequencing sample was made of peripheral blood. These receptors all come from a woman aged 55-75 years who had recovered from COVID-19.

The chain joins TRBV19 to TRBJ1-6, with 8 bases matching TRBD1. Looked up from germline, CDR1 is LNHDA and CDR2 is SQIVND (reference sequence). The CDR3 length is 14 residues. Trimming cost V 4 bases and J 10 bases; bases outside gene matches: 6. CDR3 coding DNA: TGTGCCAGTAGTACGACAGGGGTGGGATCACCCCTCCACTTT. Protein: CASSTTGVGSPLHF.

This clone was recorded once. The rearrangement uses TRBV7-2 and TRBJ2-3; D unresolved. Trimming took 1 base from V and 2 from J, leaving 10 bases between them. This CDR3 has 15 amino acids. CDR1 and CDR2 (germline): SGHTA, FQGNSA. DNA of the CDR3: TGTGCCAGCAGCTTAGTTAGCTTGTCCACAGATACGCAGTATTTT. Translation: CASSLVSLSTDTQYF.

The V and J genes are TRBV6-1 and TRBJ1-5, with 7 bases fitting TRBD1. The CDR3 is made up of 16 amino acids. Trimming at V came to 3 bases and at J to 6 bases, leaving 11 bases not matched to a gene. From germline, CDR1 is MNHNS and CDR2 SASEGT. CDR3 DNA: TGTGCCAGCAGTGAGTTTTGGGCAGGGGGTATTCAGCCCCAGCATTTT. It is translated as CASSEFWAGGIQPQHF.

V and J are TRBV7-2 and TRBJ1-6, with 8 nucleotides matching TRBD1. The CDR3 is 15 residues long. V lost 5 bases to trimming and J lost 10 bases; unmatched junction nucleotides: 10. Germline V gene lookup returns CDR1 SGHTA and CDR2 FQGNSA. The CDR3 nucleotides read TGTGCCAGCAGCCCCCAAGGACAGGGTTCGTCACCCCTCCACTTT. Its translation is CASSPQGQGSSPLHF.

This rearrangement joins TRBV7-3 to TRBJ1-1, with a possible D match to TRBD1 (5 bases). The V and J ends lost 11 bases and 1 base respectively, with 11 bases between them. The CDR3 loop spans 12 amino acids. Germline V gives CDR1 SGHTA, CDR2 FQGTGA. The CDR3 region is CASGDQNTEAFF. The DNA for the CDR3 is TGTGCCTCGGGGGACCAGAACACTGAAGCTTTCTTT.

V is TRBV5-1 and J is TRBJ1-2; the match to TRBD1 covers 7 bases. Trimming took 4 bases from V and 8 from J; bases not matched to a gene: 11. Germline lookup yields CDR1 SGHRS and CDR2 YFSETQ. The CDR3 extends over 14 amino acids. The CDR3 is CASSPPRQGSGYTF. The CDR3 bases are TGCGCCAGCAGCCCACCCAGACAGGGAAGCGGCTACACCTTC.

The chain links TRBV1 to TRBJ2-7; TRBD2 is the table's D call and was not checked against the DNA. TRBV1 is a known pseudogene. This CDR3 region has 17 residues. As DNA, the CDR3 is TGCACCAGCAGCCAAGATCGGGTCAGCGGGGAAACCTACGAGCAGTACTTC. This translates into CTSSQDRVSGETYEQYF.

The V and J genes are TRBV7-3 and TRBJ2-7; no reliable D call. Germline V gene lookup returns CDR1 SGHTA and CDR2 FQGTGA. There are 13 residues in the CDR3. The V and J ends lost 2 bases and 6 bases respectively, with 11 bases between them. For the CDR3, the DNA is TGTGCCAGCAGCTTAGGCGTACAGTCCGAGCAGTACTTC. Amino acids: CASSLGVQSEQYF.

The chain joins TRBV19 to TRBJ1-1; 9 bases agree with TRBD1. The germline V gene encodes CDR1 LNHDA and CDR2 SQIVND (reference sequence). Trimming at V came to 9 bases and at J to 0 bases, leaving 2 bases not matched to a gene. The CDR3 is 13 amino acids. DNA of the CDR3: TGTGCCAGCTGGGACAGGGTGAACACTGAAGCTTTCTTT. Protein: CASWDRVNTEAFF. Drawing the rest from reference TRBV19 and TRBJ1-1, the complete variable domain is DGGITQSPKYLFRKEGQNVTLSCEQNLNHDAMYWYRQDPGQGLRLIYYSQIVNDFQKGDIAEGYSVSREKKESFPLTVTSAQKNPTAFYLCASWDRVNTEAFFGQGTRLTVV.

CDR3 protein: CASSFGGMSSYEQYF. CDR3 in DNA: TGCGCCAGCAGCTTTGGAGGGATGAGCTCCTACGAGCAGTACTTC. The genes are TRBV5-1 and TRBJ2-7; a weak D match, TRBD2 (6 bases). The CDR3 has 15 residues. Germline V CDR1 and CDR2: SGHRS, YFSETQ. The V end lost 2 bases, the J end lost 0 bases, and 12 bases lay between the germline ends. The full variable domain, completed using reference TRBV5-1 and TRBJ2-7, is KAGVTQTPRYLIKTRGQQVTLSCSPISGHRSVSWYQQTPGQGLQFLFEYFSETQRNKGNFPGRFSGRQFSNSRSEMNVSTLELGDSALYLCASSFGGMSSYEQYFGPGTRLTVT.

The J gene is TRBJ2-7, the V gene TRBV5-5; 9 nucleotides line up with TRBD1. V shed 6 bases, J shed 7 bases, and the junction held 14 bases outside the gene matches. The CDR3 contains 15 residues. Germline V gene lookup returns CDR1 SGHKS and CDR2 YYEKEE (reference sequence). CDR3 amino acids: CASTLNPGTGSEQYF. The CDR3 DNA follows: TGTGCCAGCACCTTAAATCCGGGGACAGGGTCTGAGCAGTACTTC.

The rearrangement links TRBV6-1 to TRBJ2-5, with D possibly TRBD1 on 5 matching bases. CDR1 and CDR2 from the germline V gene are MNHNS and SASEGT. CDR3 length: 19 residues. V dropped 4 bases and J dropped 2 bases, with 26 bases sitting between them. In DNA form, the CDR3 reads TGTGCCAGCAGTGTAATATTGGTTCCGTCGGACCCAGGGCAAGAGACCCAGTACTTC. This gives the protein CASSVILVPSDPGQETQYF.

The V gene is TRBV3-1 (or the pseudogene TRBV3-2), the J gene TRBJ2-7; 13 bases align to TRBD2. V shed 1 base, J shed 9 bases, and the junction held 3 bases outside the gene matches. CDR3 length: 14 residues. Germline assignment: CDR1 LGHDT and CDR2 YNNKEL (reference sequence). The DNA of the CDR3 is TGTGCCAGCAGCCAAGGACTAGCGGGGGGAGGGCAGTACTTC. Residues: CASSQGLAGGGQYF.

The chain recombines TRBV28 with TRBJ1-5; D is unresolved. The CDR3 runs 16 residues. Germline V lookup: CDR1 MDHEN, CDR2 SYDVKM. With 4 bases removed from V and 0 bases from J, the gap between germline ends came to 13 bases. The CDR3 coding sequence is TGTGCCAGCAGTTGGCGGTCCGGGGTTAGCAATCAGCCCCAGCATTTT. Translating gives CASSWRSGVSNQPQHF.

This chain connects TRBV28 to TRBJ1-2; 7 nucleotides line up with TRBD1. V lost 5 bases and J lost 8; bases outside the gene matches: 5. The V gene's germline CDR1 is MDHEN and CDR2 SYDVKM. The CDR3 length is 12 residues. In DNA, the CDR3 is TGTGCCAGCAGTCCCAACAGGGGAGGCTACACCTTC. This encodes CASSPNRGGYTF.

The chain joins TRBV28 to TRBJ1-6, with a possible D match to TRBD1 (5 bases). The CDR3 loop spans 16 amino acids. Germline V gene lookup returns CDR1 MDHEN and CDR2 SYDVKM. V was trimmed by 7 bases and J by 10 bases, leaving 23 bases between them. The CDR3 loop is CASTPGGESFGSPLHF. Here the CDR3 DNA reads TGTGCCAGCACCCCCGGGGGGGAGTCATTCGGGTCACCCCTCCACTTT.

The chain couples TRBV19 to TRBJ2-5, with 10 bases aligning to TRBD2. The CDR3 is 17 residues long. The ends lost 2 bases at V and 2 bases at J; junction bases unmatched: 8. The germline V gene encodes CDR1 LNHDA and CDR2 SQIVND (reference sequence). CDR3: CASSIRLAGAIQETQYF. CDR3 nucleotide sequence: TGTGCCAGTAGTATACGTCTAGCGGGGGCCATACAAGAGACCCAGTACTTC.

V is TRBV10-3 and J is TRBJ2-1; the match to TRBD2 covers 7 bases. Losses at the gene ends were 7 bases for V and 5 bases for J; bases not matched to a gene: 8. Germline V gives CDR1 ENHRY, CDR2 SYGVKD. The length of the CDR3 is 14 residues. CDR3 sequence reads: CAIKRASGDNEQFF. The CDR3 coding sequence is TGTGCCATCAAGAGGGCTAGCGGAGACAATGAGCAGTTCTTC.

J is TRBJ1-2 and V is TRBV5-1; no clear D. The CDR3 totals 12 residues. CDR1 is SGHRS and CDR2 is YFSETQ in the germline V gene. Trimming shortened V by 4 bases and J by 8 bases, and 12 bases separated the two germline ends. The CDR3 region is CASSAEGGGYTF. In DNA, the CDR3 is TGCGCCAGCAGCGCTGAAGGAGGAGGCTACACCTTC. The full variable domain, completed using reference TRBV5-1 and TRBJ1-2, is KAGVTQTPRYLIKTRGQQVTLSCSPISGHRSVSWYQQTPGQGLQFLFEYFSETQRNKGNFPGRFSGRQFSNSRSEMNVSTLELGDSALYLCASSAEGGGYTFGSGTRLTVV.

This clone was recorded only once. The V call is TRBV5-5, the J call TRBJ1-5, with D tentatively TRBD1 (6 bases). The CDR3 loop spans 14 amino acids. Germline CDR1 SGHKS, CDR2 YYEKEE (reference sequence). Trimming left V 0 bases short and J 5 bases short, with 9 bases between. The CDR3 spells CASSLGNRDQPQHF. CDR3 nucleotide sequence: TGTGCCAGCAGCTTGGGAAACAGGGATCAGCCCCAGCATTTT.

This chain links TRBV19 with TRBJ1-1, with D perhaps matching TRBD1 (5 bases). Germline V gives CDR1 LNHDA, CDR2 SQIVND (reference sequence). The ends were cut back, 2 bases at V and 2 bases at J, with 9 bases in the middle. The CDR3 consists of 14 residues. CDR3: CASSIPGLNTEAFF. CDR3 sequence (DNA): TGTGCCAGTAGTATACCAGGGTTAAACACTGAAGCTTTCTTT.

This chain links TRBV14 with TRBJ1-1, with unresolved D. Germline V gives CDR1 SGHDN, CDR2 FVKESK. V was trimmed by 0 bases and J by 2 bases, leaving 16 bases between them. This CDR3 has 17 amino acids. CDR3 loop: CASSQDRSVGLNTEAFF. CDR3 in DNA: TGTGCCAGCAGCCAAGATAGGAGTGTTGGATTAAACACTGAAGCTTTCTTT.

The V and J genes are TRBV5-6 and TRBJ1-4, with 8 bases aligning to TRBD1. The CDR3 spans 14 residues. V lost 4 bases and J lost 12; bases outside the gene matches: 11. Germline-derived CDR1 and CDR2 are SGHDT and YYEEEE. CDR3 protein: CASSHRQGMGELFF. As DNA, the CDR3 is TGTGCCAGCAGCCATAGACAGGGGATGGGGGAACTGTTTTTT.

The CDR3 DNA is TGTGCCAGCAGGGCTGGGCAGGGGGCTGACAATGAGCAGTTCTTC. It specifies CASRAGQGADNEQFF. The J gene is TRBJ2-1, the V gene TRBV27; TRBD1 aligns across 8 bases. This CDR3 contains 15 residues. Per germline, CDR1 MNHEY and CDR2 SMNVEV (reference sequence). V gave up 6 bases and J gave up 5 bases; unmatched junction bases: 9.

This clone was seen only a few times. The genes are TRBV2 and TRBJ1-2; D gene ambiguous. V was shortened by 3 bases and J by 4 bases, with 9 bases between the two germline ends. CDR3 length: 13 residues. The germline V gene encodes CDR1 SNHLY and CDR2 FYNNEI. As DNA, the CDR3 is TGTGCCAGCAGTGAGTCGGGAATCTATGGCTACACCTTC. Its translation: CASSESGIYGYTF.

The V gene is TRBV5-4, the J gene TRBJ1-2; 11 bases agree with TRBD1. Trimming removed 0 bases from V and 0 bases from J; junction bases left unmatched: 4. This CDR3 has 17 residues. The germline CDR1 and CDR2 sequences are SGHNT and YYREEE (reference sequence). The CDR3: CASSLGGTGGTNYGYTF. In DNA form, the CDR3 reads TGTGCCAGCAGCTTGGGGGGGACAGGGGGAACTAACTATGGCTACACCTTC. Together with reference TRBV5-4 and TRBJ1-2, the CDR3 gives the full variable domain: ETGVTQSPTHLIKTRGQQVTLRCSSQSGHNTVSWYQQALGQGPQFIFQYYREEENGRGNFPPRFSGLQFPNYSSELNVNALELDDSALYLCASSLGGTGGTNYGYTFGSGTRLTVV.

The V call is TRBV6-2 or TRBV6-3, the J call TRBJ2-2; D unclear. The CDR3 has 13 residues. Germline CDR1 reads MNHEY; CDR2 reads SVGEGT. Deletions cut 5 bases from V and 7 bases from J, with 11 bases between. In DNA, the CDR3 is TGTGCCAGCAGTGCCTTAGCTCGCGGGGAGCTGTTTTTT. Protein sequence: CASSALARGELFF.